This TCR beta chain was identified in a study of beta chain features in type 1 diabetes. Across the study: Healthy donors resembled patients in age, gender and cell yields.

Reverse transcription of all isolated RNA meant that expressed TCRB transcripts were sequenced. This table comes from immunoSEQ multiplex PCR, and its TCRdb copy is limited to in-frame clones, with some not included. The table shows 200,000 to 300,000 clones, with 20% occurring only once. Germline V gene lookup returns CDR1 MGHDK and CDR2 SYGVNS. The CDR3 loop spans 14 amino acids. Trimming cost V 7 bases and J 8 bases; bases outside gene matches: 8. This clone was recorded a few times. Its antigen is unidentified. Broader study findings: Patients with type 1 diabetes carried fewer insertions and had more deletions at their VDJ junctions. Moderate but significant shortening of TCRB CDR3s was recorded in all four CD4+ subsets from Type 1 diabetes patients. The cDNA sequencing approach could over-represent high-TCR-expressing cells.

This TCR came from a woman aged 40 to 50 with type 1 diabetes. The sequencing sample was made of naive CD4+ T cells from blood. V is TRBV25-1 and J is TRBJ2-1, with 10 positions matching TRBD2. CDR3 region: CASIGLAGADEQFF. The CDR3 region has the DNA TGTGCCAGCATAGGGCTAGCGGGAGCGGATGAGCAGTTCTTC.